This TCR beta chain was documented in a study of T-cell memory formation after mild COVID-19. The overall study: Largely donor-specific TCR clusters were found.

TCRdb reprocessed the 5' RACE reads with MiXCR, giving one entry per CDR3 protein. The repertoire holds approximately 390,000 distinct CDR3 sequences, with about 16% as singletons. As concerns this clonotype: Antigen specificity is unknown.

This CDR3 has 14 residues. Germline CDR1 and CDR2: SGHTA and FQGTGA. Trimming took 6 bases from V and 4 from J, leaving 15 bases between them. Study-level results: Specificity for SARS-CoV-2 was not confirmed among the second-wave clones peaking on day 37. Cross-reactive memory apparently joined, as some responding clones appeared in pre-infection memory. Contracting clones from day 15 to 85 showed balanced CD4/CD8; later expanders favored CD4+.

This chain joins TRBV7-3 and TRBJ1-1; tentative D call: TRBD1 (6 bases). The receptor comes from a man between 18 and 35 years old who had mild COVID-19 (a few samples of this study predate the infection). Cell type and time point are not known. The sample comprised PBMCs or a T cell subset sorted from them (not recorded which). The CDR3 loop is CASRYPGGVTEAFF. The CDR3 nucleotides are TGTGCCAGCAGGTACCCTGGGGGCGTCACTGAAGCTTTCTTT.